This T cell receptor (beta chain) was sequenced in a study of blood T cell repertoires in COVID-19. In the study's own analysis: Reference gene primer amplification gave nucleated cell count estimates. Profiling relied on immunoSEQ multiplex PCR, and the TCRdb table lists in-frame clones only, not all of them. The V and J calls and clone size come from that table; D and trimming were worked out from the DNA. Of about 110,000 clones listed, around 82% are singletons. The CDR3 consists of 15 residues. The TCR was taken from a human donor in a cohort sampled during active COVID-19. The chain recombines TRBV21-1 with TRBJ2-7; no check of the table's D call, TRBD1, against the DNA was made. TRBV21-1 is a pseudogene segment. The sample comprised peripheral blood. CDR3 amino acids: CASSKDLGTGYEQYV. DNA of the CDR3: TGTGCCAGCAGCAAAGATCTCGGGACAGGGTACGAGCAGTACGTC.